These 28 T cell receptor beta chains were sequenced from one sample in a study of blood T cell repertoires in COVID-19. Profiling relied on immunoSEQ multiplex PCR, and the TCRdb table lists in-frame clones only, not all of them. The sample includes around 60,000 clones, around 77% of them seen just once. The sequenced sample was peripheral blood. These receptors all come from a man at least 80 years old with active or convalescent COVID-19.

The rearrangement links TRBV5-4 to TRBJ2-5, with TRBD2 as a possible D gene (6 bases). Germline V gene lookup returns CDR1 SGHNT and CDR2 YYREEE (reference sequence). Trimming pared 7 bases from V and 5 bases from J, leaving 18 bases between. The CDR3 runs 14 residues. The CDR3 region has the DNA TGTGCCAGCCGGTGGGCGGGATTAGGTGAGACCCAGTACTTC. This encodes CASRWAGLGETQYF.

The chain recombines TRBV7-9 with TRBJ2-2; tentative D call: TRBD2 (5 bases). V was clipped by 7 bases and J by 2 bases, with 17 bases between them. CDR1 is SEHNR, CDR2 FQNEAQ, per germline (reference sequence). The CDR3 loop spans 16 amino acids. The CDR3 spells CASTPGGPYNTGELFF. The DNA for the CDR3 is TGTGCCAGCACCCCCGGAGGTCCTTATAACACCGGGGAGCTGTTTTTT.

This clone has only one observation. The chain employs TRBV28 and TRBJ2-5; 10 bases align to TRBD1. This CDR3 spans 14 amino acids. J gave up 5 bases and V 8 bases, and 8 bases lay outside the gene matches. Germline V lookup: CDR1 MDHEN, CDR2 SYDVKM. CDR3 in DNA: TGTGCCAGCCGAGAAGACAGGGGGCCCGAGACCCAGTACTTC. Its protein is CASREDRGPETQYF.

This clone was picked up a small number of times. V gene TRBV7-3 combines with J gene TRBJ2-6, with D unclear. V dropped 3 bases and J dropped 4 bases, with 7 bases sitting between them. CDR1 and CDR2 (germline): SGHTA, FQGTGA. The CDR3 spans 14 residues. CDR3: CASSFTQGANVLTF. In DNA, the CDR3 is TGTGCCAGCAGCTTCACCCAGGGGGCCAACGTCCTGACTTTC.

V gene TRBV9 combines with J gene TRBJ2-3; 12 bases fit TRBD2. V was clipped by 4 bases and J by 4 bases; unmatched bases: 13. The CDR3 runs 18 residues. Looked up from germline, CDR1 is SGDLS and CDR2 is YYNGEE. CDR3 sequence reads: CASSPRGASGRAADTQYF. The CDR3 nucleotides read TGTGCCAGCAGCCCCCGCGGAGCTAGCGGGAGGGCGGCAGATACGCAGTATTTT.

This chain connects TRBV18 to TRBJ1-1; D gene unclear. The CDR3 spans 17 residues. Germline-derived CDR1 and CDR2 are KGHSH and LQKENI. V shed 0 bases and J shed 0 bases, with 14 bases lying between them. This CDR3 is CASSPPVVGRMNTEAFF. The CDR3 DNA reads TGTGCCAGCTCACCACCGGTGGTGGGGAGGATGAACACTGAAGCTTTCTTT.

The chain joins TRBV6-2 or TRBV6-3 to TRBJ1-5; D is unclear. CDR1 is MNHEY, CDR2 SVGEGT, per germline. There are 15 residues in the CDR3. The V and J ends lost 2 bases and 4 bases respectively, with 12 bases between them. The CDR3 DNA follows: TGTGCCAGCAGTTACGCGGGGAGTGGAAATCAGCCCCAGCATTTT. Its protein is CASSYAGSGNQPQHF.

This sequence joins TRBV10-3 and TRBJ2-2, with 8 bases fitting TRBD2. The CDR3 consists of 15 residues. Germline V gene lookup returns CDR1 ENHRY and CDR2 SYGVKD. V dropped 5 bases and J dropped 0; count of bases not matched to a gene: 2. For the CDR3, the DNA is TGTGCCATCAGTCCACTAGCGGCGAACACCGGGGAGCTGTTTTTT. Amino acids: CAISPLAANTGELFF.

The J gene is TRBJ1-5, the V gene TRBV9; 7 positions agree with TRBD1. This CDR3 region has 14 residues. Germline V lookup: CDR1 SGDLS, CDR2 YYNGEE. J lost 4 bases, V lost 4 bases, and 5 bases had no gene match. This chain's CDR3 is CASSQTGDNQPQHF. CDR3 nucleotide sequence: TGTGCCAGCAGCCAAACAGGGGATAATCAGCCCCAGCATTTT. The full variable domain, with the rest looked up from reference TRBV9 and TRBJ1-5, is DSGVTQTPKHLITATGQRVTLRCSPRSGDLSVYWYQQSLDQGLQFLIQYYNGEERAKGNILERFSAQQFPDLHSELNLSSLELGDSALYFCASSQTGDNQPQHFGDGTRLSIL.

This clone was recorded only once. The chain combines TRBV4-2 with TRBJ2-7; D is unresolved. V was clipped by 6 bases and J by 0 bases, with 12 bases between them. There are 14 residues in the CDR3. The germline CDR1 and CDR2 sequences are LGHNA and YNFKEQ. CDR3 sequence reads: CASRTTASSYEQYF. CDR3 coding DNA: TGTGCCAGCAGAACCACGGCTAGCTCCTACGAGCAGTACTTC.

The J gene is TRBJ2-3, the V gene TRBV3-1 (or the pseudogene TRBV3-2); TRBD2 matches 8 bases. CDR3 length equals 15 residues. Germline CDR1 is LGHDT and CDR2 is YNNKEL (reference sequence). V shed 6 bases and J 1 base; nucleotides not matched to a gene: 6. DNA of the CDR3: TGTGCCAGCAGTATCGGGGGGGTGGGCACAGATACGCAGTATTTT. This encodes CASSIGGVGTDTQYF.

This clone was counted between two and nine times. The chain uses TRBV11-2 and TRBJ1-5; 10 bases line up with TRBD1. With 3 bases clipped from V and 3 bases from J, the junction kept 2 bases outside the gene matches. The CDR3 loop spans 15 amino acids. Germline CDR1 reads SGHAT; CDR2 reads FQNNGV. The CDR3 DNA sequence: TGTGCCAGCAGCTTGGGGACAGGGGTCAATCAGCCCCAGCATTTT. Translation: CASSLGTGVNQPQHF.

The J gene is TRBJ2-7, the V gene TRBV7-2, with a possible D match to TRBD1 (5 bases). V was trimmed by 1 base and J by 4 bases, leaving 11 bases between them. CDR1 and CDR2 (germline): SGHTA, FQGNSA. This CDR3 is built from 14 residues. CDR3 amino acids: CASSLGPGMYEQYF. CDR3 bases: TGTGCCAGCAGCTTAGGTCCAGGGATGTACGAGCAGTACTTC.

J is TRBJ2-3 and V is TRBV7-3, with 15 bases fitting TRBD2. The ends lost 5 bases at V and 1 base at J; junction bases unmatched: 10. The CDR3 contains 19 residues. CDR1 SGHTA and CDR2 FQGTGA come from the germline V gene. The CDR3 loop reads CASSRGLAGGGLGTDTQYF. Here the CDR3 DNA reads TGTGCCAGCAGCCGGGGACTAGCGGGGGGTGGACTCGGCACAGATACGCAGTATTTT.

The CDR3 protein is CASSLTGQGLGEKLFF. For the CDR3, the DNA is TGTGCCAGCAGTTTAACCGGACAGGGCTTGGGAGAAAAACTGTTTTTT. This chain uses TRBV28 with TRBJ1-4; the match to TRBD1 covers 8 bases. This CDR3 has 16 residues. Germline CDR1 is MDHEN and CDR2 is SYDVKM. V lost 2 bases and J lost 8; bases outside the gene matches: 10.

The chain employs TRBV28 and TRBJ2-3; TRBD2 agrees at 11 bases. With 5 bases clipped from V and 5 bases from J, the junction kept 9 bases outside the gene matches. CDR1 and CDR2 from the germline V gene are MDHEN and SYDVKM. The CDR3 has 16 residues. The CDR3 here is CASSDPSGRFVDTQYF. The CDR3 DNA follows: TGTGCCAGCAGTGATCCTAGCGGGAGGTTTGTAGATACGCAGTATTTT.

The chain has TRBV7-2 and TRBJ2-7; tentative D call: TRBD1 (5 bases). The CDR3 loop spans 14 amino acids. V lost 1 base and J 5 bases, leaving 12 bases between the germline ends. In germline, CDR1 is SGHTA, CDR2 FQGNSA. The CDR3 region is CASSLDPGSDEQYF. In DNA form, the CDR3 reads TGTGCCAGCAGCTTAGATCCAGGGTCGGACGAGCAGTACTTC.

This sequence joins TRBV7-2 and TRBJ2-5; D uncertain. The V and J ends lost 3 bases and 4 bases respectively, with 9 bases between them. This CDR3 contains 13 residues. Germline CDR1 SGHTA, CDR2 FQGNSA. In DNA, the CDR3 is TGTGCCAGCAGCTTTTCTCGGGTAGAGACCCAGTACTTC. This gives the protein CASSFSRVETQYF.

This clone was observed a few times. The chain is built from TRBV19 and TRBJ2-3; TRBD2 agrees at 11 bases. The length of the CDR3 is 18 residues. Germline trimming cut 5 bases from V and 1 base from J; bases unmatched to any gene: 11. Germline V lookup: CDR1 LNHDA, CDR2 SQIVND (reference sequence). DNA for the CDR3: TGTGCCAGTAGTCCGACCGGCATGACTAGCGGGGGCACAGATACGCAGTATTTT. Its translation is CASSPTGMTSGGTDTQYF.

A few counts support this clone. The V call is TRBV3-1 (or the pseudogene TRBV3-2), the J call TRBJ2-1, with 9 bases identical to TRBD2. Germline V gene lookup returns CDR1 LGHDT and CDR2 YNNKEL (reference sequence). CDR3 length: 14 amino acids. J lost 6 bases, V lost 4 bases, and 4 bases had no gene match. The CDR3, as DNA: TGTGCCAGCAGCCTGACTAGCGGTGGCAATGAGCAGTTCTTC. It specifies CASSLTSGGNEQFF.

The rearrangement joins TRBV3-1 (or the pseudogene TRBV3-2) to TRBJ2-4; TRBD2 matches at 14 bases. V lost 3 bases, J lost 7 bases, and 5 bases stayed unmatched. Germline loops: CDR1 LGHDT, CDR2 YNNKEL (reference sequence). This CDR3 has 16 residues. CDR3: CASSHGLAGGSNIQYF. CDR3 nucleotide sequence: TGTGCCAGCAGCCATGGACTAGCGGGAGGTTCGAACATTCAGTACTTC.

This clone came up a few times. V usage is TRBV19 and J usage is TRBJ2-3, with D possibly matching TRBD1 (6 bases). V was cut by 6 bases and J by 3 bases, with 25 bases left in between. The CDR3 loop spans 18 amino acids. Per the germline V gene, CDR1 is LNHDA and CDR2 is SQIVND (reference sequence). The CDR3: CASRLQAGVGGGTDTQYF. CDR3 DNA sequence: TGTGCCAGTAGGTTGCAGGCAGGGGTTGGTGGAGGAACAGATACGCAGTATTTT.

The CDR3 here is CAWSVRPETEAFF. DNA of the CDR3: TGTGCCTGGAGTGTACGCCCGGAGACTGAAGCTTTCTTT. The gene calls are TRBV30 and TRBJ1-1; D not certain. From germline, CDR1 is GTSNPN and CDR2 SVGIG (reference sequence). V lost 0 bases to trimming and J lost 5 bases, with 10 bases between them. CDR3 size: 13 residues.

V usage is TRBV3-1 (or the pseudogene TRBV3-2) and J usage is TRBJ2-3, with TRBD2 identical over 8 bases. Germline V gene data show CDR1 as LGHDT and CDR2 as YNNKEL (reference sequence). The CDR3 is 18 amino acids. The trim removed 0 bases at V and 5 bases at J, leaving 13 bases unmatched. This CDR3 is CASSQDQGSGTGGDTQYF. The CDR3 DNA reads TGTGCCAGCAGCCAAGATCAGGGTAGCGGGACCGGCGGAGATACGCAGTATTTT.

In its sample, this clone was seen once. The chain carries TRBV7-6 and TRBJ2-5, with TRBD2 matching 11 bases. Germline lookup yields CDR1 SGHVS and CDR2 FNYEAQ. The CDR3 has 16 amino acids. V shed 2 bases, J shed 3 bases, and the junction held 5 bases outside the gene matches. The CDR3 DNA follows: TGTGCCAGCAGCTTATTGGTGGGACTAGCGGAAGAGACCCAGTACTTC. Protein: CASSLLVGLAEETQYF.

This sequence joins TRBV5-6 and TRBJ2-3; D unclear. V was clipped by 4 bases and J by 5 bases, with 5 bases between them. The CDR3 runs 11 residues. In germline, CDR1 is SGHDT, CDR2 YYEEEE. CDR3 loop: CASSPGDTQYF. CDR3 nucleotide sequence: TGTGCCAGCAGCCCAGGAGATACGCAGTATTTT.

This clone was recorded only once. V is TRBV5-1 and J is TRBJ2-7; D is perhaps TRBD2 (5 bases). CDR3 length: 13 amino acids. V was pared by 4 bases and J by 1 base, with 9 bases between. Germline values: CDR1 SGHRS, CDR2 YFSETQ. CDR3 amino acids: CASSHGLSYEQYF. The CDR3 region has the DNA TGCGCCAGCAGCCACGGACTTTCCTACGAGCAGTACTTC.

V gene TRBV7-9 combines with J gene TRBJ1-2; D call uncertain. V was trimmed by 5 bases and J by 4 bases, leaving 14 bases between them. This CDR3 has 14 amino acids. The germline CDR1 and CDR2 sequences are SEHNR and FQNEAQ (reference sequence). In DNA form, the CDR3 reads TGTGCCAGCAGCCGACTACAGTCACTCTATGGCTACACCTTC. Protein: CASSRLQSLYGYTF.